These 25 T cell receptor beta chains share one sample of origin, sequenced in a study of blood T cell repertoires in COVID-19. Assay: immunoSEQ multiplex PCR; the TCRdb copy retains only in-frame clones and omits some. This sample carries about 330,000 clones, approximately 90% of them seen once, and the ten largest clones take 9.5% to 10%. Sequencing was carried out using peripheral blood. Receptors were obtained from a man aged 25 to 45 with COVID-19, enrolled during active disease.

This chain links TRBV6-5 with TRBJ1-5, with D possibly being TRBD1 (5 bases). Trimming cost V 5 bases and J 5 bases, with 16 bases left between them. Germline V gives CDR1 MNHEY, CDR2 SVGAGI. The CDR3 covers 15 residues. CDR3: CASSPTLRGDQPQHF. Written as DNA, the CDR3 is TGTGCCAGCAGTCCGACCCTACGGGGGGATCAGCCCCAGCATTTT.

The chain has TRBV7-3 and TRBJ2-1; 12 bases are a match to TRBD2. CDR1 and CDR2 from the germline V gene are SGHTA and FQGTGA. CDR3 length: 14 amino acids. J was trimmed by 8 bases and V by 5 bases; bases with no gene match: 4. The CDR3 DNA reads TGTGCCAGCAGCCTGCTAGCGGGAGGGGATGAGCAGTTCTTC. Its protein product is CASSLLAGGDEQFF.

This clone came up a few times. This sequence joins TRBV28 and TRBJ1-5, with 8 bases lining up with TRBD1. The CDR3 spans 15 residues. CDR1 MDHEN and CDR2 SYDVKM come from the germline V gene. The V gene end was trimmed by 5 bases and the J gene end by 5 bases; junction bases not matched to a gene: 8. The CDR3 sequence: CASSPPDRAHQPQHF. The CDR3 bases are TGTGCCAGCAGTCCCCCGGACAGGGCTCATCAGCCCCAGCATTTT.

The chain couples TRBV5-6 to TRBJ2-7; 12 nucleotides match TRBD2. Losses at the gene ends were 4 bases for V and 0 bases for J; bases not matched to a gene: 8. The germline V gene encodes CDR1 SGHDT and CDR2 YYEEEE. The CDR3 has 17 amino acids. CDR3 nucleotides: TGTGCCAGCAGCCGGACTAGCGGGAATCCTACCTCCTACGAGCAGTACTTC. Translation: CASSRTSGNPTSYEQYF. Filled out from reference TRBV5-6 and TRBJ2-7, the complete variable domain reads DAGVTQSPTHLIKTRGQQVTLRCSPKSGHDTVSWYQQALGQGPQFIFQYYEEEERQRGNFPDRFSGHQFPNYSSELNVNALLLGDSALYLCASSRTSGNPTSYEQYFGPGTRLTVT.

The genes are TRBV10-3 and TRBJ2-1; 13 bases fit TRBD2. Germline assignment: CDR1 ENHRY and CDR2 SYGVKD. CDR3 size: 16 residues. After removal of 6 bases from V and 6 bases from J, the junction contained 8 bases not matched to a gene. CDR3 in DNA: TGTGCCATCAGATTTGCCGGGACTAGCGGGACCAATGAGCAGTTCTTC. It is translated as CAIRFAGTSGTNEQFF.

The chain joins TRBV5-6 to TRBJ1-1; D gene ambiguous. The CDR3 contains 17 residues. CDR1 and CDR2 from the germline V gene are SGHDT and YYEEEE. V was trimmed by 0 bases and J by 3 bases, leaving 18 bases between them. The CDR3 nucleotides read TGTGCCAGCAGCTTGGGGGCAGTGTGGCTAACGGACACTGAAGCTTTCTTT. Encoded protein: CASSLGAVWLTDTEAFF.

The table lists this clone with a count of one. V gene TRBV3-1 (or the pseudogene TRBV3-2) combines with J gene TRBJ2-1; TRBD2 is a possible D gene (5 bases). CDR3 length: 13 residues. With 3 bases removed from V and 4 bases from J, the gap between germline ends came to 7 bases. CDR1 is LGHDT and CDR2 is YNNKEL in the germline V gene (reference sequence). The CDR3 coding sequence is TGTGCCAGCAGCCATCGAGGGTACAATGAGCAGTTCTTC. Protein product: CASSHRGYNEQFF.

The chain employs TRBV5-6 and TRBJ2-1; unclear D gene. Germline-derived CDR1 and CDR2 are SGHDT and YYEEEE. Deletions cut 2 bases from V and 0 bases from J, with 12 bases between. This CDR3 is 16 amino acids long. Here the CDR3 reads CASSFFGLSSYNEQFF. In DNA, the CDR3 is TGTGCCAGCAGCTTTTTCGGGTTGAGCTCCTACAATGAGCAGTTCTTC.

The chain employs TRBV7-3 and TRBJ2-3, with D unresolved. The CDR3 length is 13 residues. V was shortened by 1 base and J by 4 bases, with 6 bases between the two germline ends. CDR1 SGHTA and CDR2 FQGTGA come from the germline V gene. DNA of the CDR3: TGTGCCAGCAGCTTAATCCTCTCAGATACGCAGTATTTT. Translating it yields CASSLILSDTQYF.

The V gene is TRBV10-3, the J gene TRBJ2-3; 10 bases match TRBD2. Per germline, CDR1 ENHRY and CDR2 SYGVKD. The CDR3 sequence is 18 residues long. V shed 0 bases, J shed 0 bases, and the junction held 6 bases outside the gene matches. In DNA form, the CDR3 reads TGTGCCATCAGTGAGTCGATTAGAGCGGGGGGGAGCACAGATACGCAGTATTTT. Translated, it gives CAISESIRAGGSTDTQYF.

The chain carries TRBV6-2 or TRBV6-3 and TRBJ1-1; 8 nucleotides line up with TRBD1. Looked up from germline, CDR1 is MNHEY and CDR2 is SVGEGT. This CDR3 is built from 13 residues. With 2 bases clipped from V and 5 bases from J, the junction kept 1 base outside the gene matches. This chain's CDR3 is CASSYTGGTEAFF. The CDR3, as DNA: TGTGCCAGCAGTTACACAGGGGGTACTGAAGCTTTCTTT.

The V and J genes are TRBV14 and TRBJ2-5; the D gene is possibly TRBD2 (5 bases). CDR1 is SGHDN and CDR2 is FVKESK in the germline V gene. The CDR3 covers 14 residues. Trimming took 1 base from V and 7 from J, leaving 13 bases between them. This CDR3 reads CASSQVWGEGTQYF. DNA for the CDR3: TGTGCCAGCAGCCAAGTATGGGGAGAAGGGACCCAGTACTTC.

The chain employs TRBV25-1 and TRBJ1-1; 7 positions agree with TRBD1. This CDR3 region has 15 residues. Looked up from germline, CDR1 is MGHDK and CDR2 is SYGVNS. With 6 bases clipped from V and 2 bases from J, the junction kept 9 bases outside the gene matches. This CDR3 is CASRRWDRPNTEAFF. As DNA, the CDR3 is TGTGCCAGCAGGCGGTGGGACAGACCTAACACTGAAGCTTTCTTT.

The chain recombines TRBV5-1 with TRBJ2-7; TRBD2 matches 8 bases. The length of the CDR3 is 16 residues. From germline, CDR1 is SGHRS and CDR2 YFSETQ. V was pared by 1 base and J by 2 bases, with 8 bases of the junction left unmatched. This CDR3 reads CASSLRVSGETYEQYF. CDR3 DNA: TGCGCCAGCAGCTTGAGGGTTAGCGGGGAGACCTACGAGCAGTACTTC. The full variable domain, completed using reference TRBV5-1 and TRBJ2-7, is KAGVTQTPRYLIKTRGQQVTLSCSPISGHRSVSWYQQTPGQGLQFLFEYFSETQRNKGNFPGRFSGRQFSNSRSEMNVSTLELGDSALYLCASSLRVSGETYEQYFGPGTRLTVT.

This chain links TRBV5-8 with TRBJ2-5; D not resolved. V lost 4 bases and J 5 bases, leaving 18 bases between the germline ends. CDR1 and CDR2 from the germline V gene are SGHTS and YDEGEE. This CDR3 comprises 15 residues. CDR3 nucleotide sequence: TGTGCCAGCAGCCCCTCCGCGGATCTCCAGGAGACCCAGTACTTC. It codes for CASSPSADLQETQYF. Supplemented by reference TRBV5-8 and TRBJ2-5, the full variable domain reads EAGVTQSPTHLIKTRGQQATLRCSPISGHTSVYWYQQALGLGLQFLLWYDEGEERNRGNFPPRFSGRQFPNYSSELNVNALELEDSALYLCASSPSADLQETQYFGPGTRLLVL.

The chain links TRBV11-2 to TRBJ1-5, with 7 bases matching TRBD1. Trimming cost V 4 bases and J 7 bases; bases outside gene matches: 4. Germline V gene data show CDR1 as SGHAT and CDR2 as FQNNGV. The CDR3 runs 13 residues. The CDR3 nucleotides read TGTGCCAGCAGCTCCGACAGGGAACAGCCCCAGCATTTT. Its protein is CASSSDREQPQHF.

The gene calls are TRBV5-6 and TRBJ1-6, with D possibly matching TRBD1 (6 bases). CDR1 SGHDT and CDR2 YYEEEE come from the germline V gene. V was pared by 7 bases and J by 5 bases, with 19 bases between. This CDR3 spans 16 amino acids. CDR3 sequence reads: CASGTYRADNNSPLHF. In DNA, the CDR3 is TGTGCCAGCGGGACGTACAGGGCTGACAATAATTCACCCCTCCACTTT.

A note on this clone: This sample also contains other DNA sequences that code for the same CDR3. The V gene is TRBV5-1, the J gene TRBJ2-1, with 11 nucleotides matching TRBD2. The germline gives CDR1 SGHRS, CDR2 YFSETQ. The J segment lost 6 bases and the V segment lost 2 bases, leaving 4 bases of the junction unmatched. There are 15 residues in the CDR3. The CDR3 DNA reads TGCGCCAGCAGCTTACTAGCGGGAGTCGGCAATGAGCAGTTCTTC. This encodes CASSLLAGVGNEQFF.

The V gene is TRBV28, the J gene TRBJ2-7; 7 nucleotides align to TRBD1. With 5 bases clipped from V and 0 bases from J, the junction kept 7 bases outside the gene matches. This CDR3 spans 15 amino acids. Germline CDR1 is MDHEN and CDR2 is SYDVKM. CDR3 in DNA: TGTGCCAGCAGTCCGATTGACAGGGACTCCTACGAGCAGTACTTC. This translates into CASSPIDRDSYEQYF.

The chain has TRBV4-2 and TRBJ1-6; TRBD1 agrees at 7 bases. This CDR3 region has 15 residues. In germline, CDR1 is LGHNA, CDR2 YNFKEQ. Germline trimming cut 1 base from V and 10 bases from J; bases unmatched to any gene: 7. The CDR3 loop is CASSQATGLRSPLHF. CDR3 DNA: TGTGCCAGCAGCCAAGCGACAGGGTTGCGATCACCCCTCCACTTT.

CDR3 amino acids: CASSQGQTQETQYF. In DNA form, the CDR3 reads TGTGCCAGCAGCCAAGGACAGACACAAGAGACCCAGTACTTC. The rearrangement links TRBV3-1 (or the pseudogene TRBV3-2) to TRBJ2-5; D is possibly TRBD1 (5 bases). Germline CDR1 is LGHDT and CDR2 is YNNKEL (reference sequence). This CDR3 is built from 14 residues. Trimming removed 1 base from V and 2 bases from J, with 8 bases in between.

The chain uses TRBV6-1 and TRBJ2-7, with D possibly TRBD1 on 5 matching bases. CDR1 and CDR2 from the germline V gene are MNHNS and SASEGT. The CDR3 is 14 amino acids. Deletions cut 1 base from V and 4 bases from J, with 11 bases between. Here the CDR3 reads CASSEVKGWYEQYF. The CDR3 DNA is TGTGCCAGCAGTGAAGTAAAGGGGTGGTACGAGCAGTACTTC.

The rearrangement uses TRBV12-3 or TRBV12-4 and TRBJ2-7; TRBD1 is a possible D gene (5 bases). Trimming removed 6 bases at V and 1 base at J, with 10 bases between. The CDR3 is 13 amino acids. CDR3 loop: CASSMQGSYEQYF. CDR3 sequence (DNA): TGTGCCAGCAGCATGCAGGGATCCTACGAGCAGTACTTC.

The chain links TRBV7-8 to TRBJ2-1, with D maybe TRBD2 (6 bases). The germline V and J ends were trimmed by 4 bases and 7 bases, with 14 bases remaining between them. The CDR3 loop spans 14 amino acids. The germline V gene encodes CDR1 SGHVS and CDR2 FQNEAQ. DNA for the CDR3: TGTGCCAGCAGCTCCTCCGGGAGAAGAAATGAGCAGTTCTTC. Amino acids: CASSSSGRRNEQFF.

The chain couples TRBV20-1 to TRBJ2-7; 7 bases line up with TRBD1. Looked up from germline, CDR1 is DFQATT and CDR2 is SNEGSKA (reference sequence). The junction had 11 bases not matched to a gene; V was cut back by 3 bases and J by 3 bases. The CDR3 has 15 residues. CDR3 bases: TGCAGTGCTAGTGGGGTGGGACAGATCCACTACGAGCAGTACTTC. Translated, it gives CSASGVGQIHYEQYF.